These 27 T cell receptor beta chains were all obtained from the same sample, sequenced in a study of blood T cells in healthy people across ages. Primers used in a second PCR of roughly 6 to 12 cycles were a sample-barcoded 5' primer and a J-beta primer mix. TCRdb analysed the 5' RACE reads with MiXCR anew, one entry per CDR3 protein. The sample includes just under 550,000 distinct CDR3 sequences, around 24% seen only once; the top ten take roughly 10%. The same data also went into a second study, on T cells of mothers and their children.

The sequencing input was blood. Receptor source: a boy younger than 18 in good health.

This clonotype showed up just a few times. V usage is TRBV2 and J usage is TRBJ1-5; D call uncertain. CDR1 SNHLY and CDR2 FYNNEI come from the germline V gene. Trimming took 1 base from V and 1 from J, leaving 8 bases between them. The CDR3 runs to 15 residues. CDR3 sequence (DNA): TGTGCCAGCAGTGAAGGCACCCTGAGCAATCAGCCCCAGCATTTT. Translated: CASSEGTLSNQPQHF.

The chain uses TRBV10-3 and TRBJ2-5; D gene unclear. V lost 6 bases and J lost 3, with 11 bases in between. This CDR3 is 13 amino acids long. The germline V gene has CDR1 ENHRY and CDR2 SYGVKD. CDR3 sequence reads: CAISNSRKETQYF. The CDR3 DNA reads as TGTGCCATCAGCAACTCCCGGAAAGAGACCCAGTACTTC.

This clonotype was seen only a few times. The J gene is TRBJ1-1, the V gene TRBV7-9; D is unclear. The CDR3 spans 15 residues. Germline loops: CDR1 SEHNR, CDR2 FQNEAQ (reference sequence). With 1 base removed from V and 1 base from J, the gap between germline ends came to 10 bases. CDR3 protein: CASSLGLGPNTEAFF. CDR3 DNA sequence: TGTGCCAGCAGCTTAGGGTTAGGTCCGAACACTGAAGCTTTCTTT.

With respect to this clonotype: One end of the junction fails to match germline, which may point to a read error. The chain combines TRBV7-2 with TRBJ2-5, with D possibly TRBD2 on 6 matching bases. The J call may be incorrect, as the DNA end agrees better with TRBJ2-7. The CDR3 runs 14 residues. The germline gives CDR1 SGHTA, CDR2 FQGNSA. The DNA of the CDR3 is TGTGCCAGCGGCTTCGACGGGGGTCGTGTCGAGCAGTACTTC. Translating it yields CASGFDGGRVEQYF.

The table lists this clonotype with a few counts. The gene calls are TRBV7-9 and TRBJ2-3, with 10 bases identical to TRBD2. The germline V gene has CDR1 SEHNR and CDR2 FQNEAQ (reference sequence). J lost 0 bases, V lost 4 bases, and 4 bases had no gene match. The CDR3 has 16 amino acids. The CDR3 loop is CASSSTSGDSTDTQYF. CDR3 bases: TGTGCCAGCAGCTCTACTAGCGGGGACAGCACAGATACGCAGTATTTT.

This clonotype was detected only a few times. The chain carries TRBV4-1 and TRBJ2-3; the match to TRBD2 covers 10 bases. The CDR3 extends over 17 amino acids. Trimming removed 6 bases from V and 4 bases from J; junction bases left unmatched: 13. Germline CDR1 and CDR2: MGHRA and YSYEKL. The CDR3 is CASSRGTTSGSSDTQYF. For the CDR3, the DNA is TGCGCCAGCAGTCGAGGGACGACTAGCGGGTCTTCAGATACGCAGTATTTT.

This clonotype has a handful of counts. CDR3 protein: CASSYSGRAGYTF. The CDR3 DNA follows: TGTGCCAGCAGTTACTCGGGCAGGGCTGGCTACACCTTC. This rearrangement joins TRBV6-2 or TRBV6-3 to TRBJ1-2, with D maybe TRBD1 (5 bases). V was cut by 0 bases and J by 7 bases, with 9 bases left in between. CDR1 and CDR2 (germline): MNHEY, SVGEGT. This CDR3 has 13 amino acids.

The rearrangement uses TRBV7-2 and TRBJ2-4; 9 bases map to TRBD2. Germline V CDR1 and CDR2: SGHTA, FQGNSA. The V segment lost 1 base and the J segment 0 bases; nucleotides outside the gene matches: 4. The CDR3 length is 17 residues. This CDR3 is CASSLGVSGRAKNIQYF. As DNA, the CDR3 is TGTGCCAGCAGCTTAGGTGTTAGCGGGAGAGCCAAAAACATTCAGTACTTC.

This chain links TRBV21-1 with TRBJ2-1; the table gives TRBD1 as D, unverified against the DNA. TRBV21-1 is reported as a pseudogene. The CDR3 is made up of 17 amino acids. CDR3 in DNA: TGTGCCAGCAGCAAATCCCCGGGCGGGTGCTATTACAATGAGCAGTTCTTC. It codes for CASSKSPGGCYYNEQFF.

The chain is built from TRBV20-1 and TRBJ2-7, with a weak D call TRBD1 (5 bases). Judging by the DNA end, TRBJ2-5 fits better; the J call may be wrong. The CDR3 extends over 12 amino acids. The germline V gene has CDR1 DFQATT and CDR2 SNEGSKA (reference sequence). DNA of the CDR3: TGCAGTGCCGGCGGAGCAGGGGAGACCCAGTACTTC. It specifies CSAGGAGETQYF.

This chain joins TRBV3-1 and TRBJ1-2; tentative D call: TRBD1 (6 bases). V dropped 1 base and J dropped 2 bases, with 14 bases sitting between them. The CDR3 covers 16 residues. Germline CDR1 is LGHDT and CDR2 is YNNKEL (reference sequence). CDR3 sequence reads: CASSQVPLGQNYGYTF. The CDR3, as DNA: TGTGCCAGCAGCCAAGTTCCCCTCGGACAGAACTATGGCTACACCTTC.

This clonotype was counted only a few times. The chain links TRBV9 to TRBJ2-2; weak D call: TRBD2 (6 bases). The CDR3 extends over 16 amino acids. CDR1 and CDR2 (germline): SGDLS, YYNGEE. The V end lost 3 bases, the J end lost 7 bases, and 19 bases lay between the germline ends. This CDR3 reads CASSALMVEGNGELFF. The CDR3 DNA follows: TGTGCCAGCAGCGCCCTAATGGTGGAGGGGAACGGGGAGCTGTTTTTT.

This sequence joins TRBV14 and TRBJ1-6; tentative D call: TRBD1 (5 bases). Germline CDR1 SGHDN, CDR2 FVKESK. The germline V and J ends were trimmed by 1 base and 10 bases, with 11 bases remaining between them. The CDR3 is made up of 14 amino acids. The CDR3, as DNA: TGTGCCAGCAGCCAAGCTTCGGGGGGGTCACCCCTCCACTTT. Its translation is CASSQASGGSPLHF.

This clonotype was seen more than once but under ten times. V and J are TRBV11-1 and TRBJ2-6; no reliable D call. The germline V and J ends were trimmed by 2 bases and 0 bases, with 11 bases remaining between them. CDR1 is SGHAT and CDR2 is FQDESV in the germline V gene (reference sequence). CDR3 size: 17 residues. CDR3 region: CASSLRVAGSGANVLTF. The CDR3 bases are TGTGCCAGCAGCTTACGGGTAGCCGGCTCTGGGGCCAACGTCCTGACTTTC.

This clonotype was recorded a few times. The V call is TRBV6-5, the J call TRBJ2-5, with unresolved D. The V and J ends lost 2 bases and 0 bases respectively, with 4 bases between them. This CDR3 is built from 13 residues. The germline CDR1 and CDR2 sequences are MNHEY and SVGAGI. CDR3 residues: CASSYVDQETQYF. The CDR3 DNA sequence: TGTGCCAGCAGTTACGTGGACCAAGAGACCCAGTACTTC.

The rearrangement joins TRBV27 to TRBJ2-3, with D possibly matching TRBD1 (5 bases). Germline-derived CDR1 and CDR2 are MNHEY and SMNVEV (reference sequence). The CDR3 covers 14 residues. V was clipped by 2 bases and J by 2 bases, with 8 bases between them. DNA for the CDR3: TGTGCCAGCAGTTTAGTGGGGCCCACAGATACGCAGTATTTT. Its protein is CASSLVGPTDTQYF.

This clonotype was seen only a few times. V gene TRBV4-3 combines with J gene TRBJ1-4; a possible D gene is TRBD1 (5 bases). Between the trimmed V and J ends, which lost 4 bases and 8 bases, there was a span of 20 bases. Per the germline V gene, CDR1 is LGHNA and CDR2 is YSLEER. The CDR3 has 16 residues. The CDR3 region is CASSRREGRGKEKLFF. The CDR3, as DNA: TGCGCCAGCAGCCGGAGGGAGGGCCGGGGGAAAGAAAAACTGTTTTTT.

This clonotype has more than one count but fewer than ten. CDR3 sequence (DNA): TGTGCCAGCAGCTTAGGGGCGACAGGGGGGAGAGATGGCTACACCTTC. It is translated as CASSLGATGGRDGYTF. The gene calls are TRBV7-9 and TRBJ1-2, with TRBD1 matching over 9 bases. The CDR3 extends over 16 amino acids. Germline V gene data show CDR1 as SEHNR and CDR2 as FQNEAQ (reference sequence). V shed 1 base and J 6 bases; nucleotides not matched to a gene: 9.

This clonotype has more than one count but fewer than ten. The CDR3 protein is CASSCVRDSQETQYF. The CDR3 DNA reads TGTGCCAGCAGTTGCGTGAGGGATTCTCAAGAGACCCAGTACTTC. The chain has TRBV6-6 and TRBJ2-5; possibly TRBD2 for D (5 bases). Germline V CDR1 and CDR2: MNHNY, SVGAGI (reference sequence). The CDR3 loop spans 15 amino acids. V was clipped by 4 bases and J by 2 bases, with 14 bases between them.

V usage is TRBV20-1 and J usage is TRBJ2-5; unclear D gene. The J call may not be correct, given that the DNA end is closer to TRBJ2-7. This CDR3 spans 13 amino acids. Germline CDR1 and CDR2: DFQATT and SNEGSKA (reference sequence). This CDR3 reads CSARIPASYEQYF. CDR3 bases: TGCAGTGCTAGGATACCAGCCAGCTACGAGCAGTACTTC.

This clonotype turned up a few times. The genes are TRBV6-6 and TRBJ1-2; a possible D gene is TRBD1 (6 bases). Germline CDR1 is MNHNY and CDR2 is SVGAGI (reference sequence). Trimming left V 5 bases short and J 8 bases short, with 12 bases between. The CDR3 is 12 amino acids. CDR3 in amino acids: CASSKKGDGYTF. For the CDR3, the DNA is TGTGCCAGCAGTAAAAAGGGGGACGGCTACACCTTC.

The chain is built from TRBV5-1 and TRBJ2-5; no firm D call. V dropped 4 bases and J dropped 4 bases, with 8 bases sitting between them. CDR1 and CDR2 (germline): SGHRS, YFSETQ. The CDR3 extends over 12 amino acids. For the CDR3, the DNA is TGCGCCAGCAGCCGTATCGGAGAGACCCAGTACTTC. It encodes CASSRIGETQYF.

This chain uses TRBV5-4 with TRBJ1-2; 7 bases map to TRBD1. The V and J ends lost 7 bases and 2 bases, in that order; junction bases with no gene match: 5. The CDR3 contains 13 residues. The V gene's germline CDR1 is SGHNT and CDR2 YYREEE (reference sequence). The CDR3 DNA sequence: TGTGCCAGCCGGACAGGAACAAACTATGGCTACACCTTC. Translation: CASRTGTNYGYTF.

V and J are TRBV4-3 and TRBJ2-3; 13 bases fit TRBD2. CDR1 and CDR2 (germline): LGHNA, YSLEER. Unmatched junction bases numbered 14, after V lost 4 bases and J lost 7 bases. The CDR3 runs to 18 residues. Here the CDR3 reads CASSPGTSGAVGTNTQYF. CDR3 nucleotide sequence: TGCGCCAGCAGCCCAGGGACTAGCGGGGCAGTGGGGACGAATACGCAGTATTTT.

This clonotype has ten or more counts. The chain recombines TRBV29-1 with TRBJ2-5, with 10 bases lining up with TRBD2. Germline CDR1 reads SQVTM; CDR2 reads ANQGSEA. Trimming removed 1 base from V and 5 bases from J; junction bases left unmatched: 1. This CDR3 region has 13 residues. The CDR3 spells CSVEGLAGETQYF. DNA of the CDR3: TGCAGCGTTGAAGGACTAGCGGGCGAGACCCAGTACTTC.

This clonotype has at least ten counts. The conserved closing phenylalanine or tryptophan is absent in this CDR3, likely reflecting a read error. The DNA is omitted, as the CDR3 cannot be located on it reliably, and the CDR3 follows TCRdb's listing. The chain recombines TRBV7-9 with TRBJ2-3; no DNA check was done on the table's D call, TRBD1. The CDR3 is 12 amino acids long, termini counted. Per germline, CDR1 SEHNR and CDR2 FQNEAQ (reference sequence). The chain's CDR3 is CASSPSNPPRDI.

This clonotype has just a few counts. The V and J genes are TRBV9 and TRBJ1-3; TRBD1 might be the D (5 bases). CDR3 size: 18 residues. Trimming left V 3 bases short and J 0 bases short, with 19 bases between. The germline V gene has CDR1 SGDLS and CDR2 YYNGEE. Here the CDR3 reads CASSGDLSGGPSGNTIYF. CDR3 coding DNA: TGTGCCAGCAGCGGGGACCTCAGCGGGGGTCCCTCTGGAAACACCATATATTTT.